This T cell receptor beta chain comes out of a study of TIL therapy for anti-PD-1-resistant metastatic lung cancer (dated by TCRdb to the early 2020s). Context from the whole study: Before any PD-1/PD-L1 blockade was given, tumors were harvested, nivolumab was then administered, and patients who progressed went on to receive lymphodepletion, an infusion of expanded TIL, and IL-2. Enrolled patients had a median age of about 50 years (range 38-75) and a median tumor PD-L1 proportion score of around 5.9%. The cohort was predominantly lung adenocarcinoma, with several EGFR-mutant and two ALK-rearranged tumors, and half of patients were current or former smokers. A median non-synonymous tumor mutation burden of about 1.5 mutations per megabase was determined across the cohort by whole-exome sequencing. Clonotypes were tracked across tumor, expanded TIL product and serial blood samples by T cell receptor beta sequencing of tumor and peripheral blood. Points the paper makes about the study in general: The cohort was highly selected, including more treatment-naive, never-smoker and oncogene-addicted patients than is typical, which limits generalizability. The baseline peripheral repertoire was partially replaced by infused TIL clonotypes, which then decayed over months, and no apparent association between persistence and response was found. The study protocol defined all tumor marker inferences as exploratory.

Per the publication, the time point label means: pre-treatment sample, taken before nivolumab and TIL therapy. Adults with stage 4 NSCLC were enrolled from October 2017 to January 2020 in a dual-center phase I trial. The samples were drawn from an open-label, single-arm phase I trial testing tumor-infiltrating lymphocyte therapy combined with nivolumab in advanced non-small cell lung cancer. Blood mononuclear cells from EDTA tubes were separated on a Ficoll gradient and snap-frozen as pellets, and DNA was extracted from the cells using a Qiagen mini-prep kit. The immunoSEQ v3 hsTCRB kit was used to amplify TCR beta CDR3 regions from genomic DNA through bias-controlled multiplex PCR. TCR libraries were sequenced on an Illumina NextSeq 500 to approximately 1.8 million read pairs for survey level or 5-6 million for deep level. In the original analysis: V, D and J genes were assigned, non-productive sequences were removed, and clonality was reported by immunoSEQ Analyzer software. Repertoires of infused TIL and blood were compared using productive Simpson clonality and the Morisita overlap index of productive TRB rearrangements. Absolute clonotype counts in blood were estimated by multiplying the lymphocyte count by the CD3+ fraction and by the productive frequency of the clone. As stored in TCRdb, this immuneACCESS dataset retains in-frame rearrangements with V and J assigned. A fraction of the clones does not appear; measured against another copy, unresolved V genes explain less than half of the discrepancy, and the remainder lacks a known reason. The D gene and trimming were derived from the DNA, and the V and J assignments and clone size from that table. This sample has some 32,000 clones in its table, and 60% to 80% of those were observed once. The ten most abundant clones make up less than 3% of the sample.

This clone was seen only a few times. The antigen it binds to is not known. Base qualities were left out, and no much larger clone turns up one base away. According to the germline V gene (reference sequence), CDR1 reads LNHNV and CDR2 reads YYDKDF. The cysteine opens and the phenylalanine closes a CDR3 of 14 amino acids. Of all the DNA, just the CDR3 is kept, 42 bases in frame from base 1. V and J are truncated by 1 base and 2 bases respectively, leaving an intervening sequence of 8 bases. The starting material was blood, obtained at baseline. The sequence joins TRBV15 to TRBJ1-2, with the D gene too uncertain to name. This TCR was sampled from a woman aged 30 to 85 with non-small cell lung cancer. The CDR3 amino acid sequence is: CATSRAQVNYGYTF. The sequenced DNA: TGTGCCACCAGCAGAGCCCAGGTCAACTATGGCTACACCTTC.